Below, one T cell receptor beta chain is given with its context. Its target is not known. Reverse transcription of roughly 0.45 to 1 ug RNA was performed with random hexamers. MiXCR was run by TCRdb on the immunoSEQ multiplex PCR reads, yielding one entry per CDR3 protein. Seen here are around 300,000 distinct CDR3 sequences, over 75% observed once, and the top ten hold around 0.2%. The sample is drawn from a study of CD8 T cells in Susac syndrome. Study results and limitations: It was acknowledged by the study that relatively few individuals were included in its TCR sequencing and HLA analysis.

The V end was cut by 11 bases, the J end by 7 bases, with 14 bases between. The CDR3 spans 12 residues. The germline V gene has CDR1 LNHDA and CDR2 SQIVND (reference sequence). The J gene is TRBJ2-2, the V gene TRBV19; the D call may be TRBD1 or TRBD2 (5 bases each). The source is a human donor with multiple sclerosis. The sample consisted of CD8+ T cells from PBMCs. CDR3 residues: CAGRDHGGELFF. CDR3 nucleotides: TGTGCCGGAAGGGACCACGGCGGGGAGCTGTTTTTT.